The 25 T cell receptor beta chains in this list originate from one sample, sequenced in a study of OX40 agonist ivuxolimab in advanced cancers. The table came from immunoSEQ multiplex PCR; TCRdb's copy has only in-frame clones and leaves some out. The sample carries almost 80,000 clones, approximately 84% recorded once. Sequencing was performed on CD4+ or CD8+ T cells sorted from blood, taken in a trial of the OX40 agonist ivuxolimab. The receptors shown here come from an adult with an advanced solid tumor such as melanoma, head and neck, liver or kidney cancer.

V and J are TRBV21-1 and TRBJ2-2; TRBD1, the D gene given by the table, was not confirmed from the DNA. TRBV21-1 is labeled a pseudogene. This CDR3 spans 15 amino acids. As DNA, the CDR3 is TGTGCCAGCAGCTTCCGAGGACAGGACACCGGGGAGCTGTTTTTT. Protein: CASSFRGQDTGELFF.

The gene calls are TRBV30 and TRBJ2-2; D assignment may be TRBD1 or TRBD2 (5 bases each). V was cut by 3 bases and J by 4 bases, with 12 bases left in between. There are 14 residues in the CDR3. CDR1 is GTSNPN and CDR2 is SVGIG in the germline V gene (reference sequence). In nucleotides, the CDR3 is TGTGCCTGGAGGGTTGGGGGAAGCACCGGGGAGCTGTTTTTT. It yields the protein CAWRVGGSTGELFF.

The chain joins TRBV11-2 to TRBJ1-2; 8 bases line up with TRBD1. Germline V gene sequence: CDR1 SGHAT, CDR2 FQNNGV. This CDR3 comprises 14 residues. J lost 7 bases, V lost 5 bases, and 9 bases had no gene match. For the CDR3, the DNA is TGTGCCAGCAGCCTCACAGGACAGGGCGGTGGCTACACCTTC. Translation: CASSLTGQGGGYTF.

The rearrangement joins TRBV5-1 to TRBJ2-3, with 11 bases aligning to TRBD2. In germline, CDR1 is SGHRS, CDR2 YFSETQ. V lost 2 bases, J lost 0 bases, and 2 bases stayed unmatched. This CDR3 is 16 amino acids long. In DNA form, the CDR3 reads TGCGCCAGCAGCTTAACTAGCGGGAGTAGCACAGATACGCAGTATTTT. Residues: CASSLTSGSSTDTQYF.

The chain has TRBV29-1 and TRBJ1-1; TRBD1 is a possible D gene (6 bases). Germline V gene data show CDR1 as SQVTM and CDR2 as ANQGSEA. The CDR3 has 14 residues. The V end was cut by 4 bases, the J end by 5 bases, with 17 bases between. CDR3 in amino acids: CSVAQGSLSTEAFF. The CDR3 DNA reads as TGCAGCGTTGCTCAGGGGTCCCTGAGTACTGAAGCTTTCTTT.

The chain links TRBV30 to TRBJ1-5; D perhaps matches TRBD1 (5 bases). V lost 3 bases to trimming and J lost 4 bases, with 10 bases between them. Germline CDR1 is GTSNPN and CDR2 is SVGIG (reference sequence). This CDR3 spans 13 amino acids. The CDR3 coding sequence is TGTGCCTGGAGAAGCCGGGGGAATCAGCCCCAGCATTTT. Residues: CAWRSRGNQPQHF.

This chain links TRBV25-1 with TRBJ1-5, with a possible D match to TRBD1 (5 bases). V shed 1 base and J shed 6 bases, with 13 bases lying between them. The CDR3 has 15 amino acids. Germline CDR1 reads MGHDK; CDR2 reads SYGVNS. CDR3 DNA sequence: TGTGCCAGCAGTGAATTGGACAACACGGGTCAGCCCCAGCATTTT. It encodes CASSELDNTGQPQHF.

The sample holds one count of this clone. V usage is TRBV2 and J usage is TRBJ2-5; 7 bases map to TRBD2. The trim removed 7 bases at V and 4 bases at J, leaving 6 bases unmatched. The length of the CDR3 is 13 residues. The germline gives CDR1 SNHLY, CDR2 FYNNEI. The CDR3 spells CASNAWEGETQYF. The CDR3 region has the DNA TGTGCCAGCAACGCCTGGGAGGGAGAGACCCAGTACTTC.

The CDR3: CAWSVRAGELFF. The CDR3 DNA is TGTGCCTGGAGTGTGAGGGCCGGGGAGCTGTTTTTT. The rearrangement joins TRBV30 to TRBJ2-2, with D perhaps TRBD2 (5 bases). The CDR3 has 12 residues. The V and J ends lost 0 bases and 6 bases respectively, with 5 bases between them. From germline, CDR1 is GTSNPN and CDR2 SVGIG (reference sequence).

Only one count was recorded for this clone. The CDR3 sequence is CASSLGRGEAFF. The CDR3 DNA follows: TGTGCCAGCAGCTTGGGACGAGGGGAAGCTTTCTTT. The chain recombines TRBV11-3 with TRBJ1-1, with TRBD1 as a possible D gene (5 bases). The CDR3 is made up of 12 amino acids. V lost 3 bases and J 8 bases, leaving 10 bases between the germline ends. The germline gives CDR1 SGHNT, CDR2 YENEEA.

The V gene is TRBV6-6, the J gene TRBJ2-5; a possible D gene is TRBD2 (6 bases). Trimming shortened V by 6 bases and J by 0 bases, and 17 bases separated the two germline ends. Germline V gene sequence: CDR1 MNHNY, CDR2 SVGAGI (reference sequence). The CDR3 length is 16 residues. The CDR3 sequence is CASSIRDFTYQETQYF. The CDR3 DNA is TGTGCCAGCAGCATCCGGGACTTTACGTACCAAGAGACCCAGTACTTC.

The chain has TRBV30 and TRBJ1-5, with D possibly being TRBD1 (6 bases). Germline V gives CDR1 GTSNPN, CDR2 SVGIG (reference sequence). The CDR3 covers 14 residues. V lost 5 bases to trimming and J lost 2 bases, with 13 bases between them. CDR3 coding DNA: TGTGCCTGGGGCAAGGGGGGGGGCAATCAGCCCCAGCATTTT. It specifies CAWGKGGGNQPQHF.

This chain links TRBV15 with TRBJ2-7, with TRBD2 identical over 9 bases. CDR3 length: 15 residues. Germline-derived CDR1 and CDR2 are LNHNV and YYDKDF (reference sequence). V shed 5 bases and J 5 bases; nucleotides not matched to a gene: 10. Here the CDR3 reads CATSGPSGIHHEQYF. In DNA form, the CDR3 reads TGTGCCACCAGCGGCCCTAGCGGGATTCACCACGAGCAGTACTTC.

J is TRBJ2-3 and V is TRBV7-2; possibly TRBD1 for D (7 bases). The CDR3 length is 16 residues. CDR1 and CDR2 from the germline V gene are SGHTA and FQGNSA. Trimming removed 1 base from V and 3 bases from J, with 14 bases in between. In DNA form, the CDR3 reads TGTGCCAGCAGCTTAGATGCAGGGGGGCGGACAGATACGCAGTATTTT. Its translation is CASSLDAGGRTDTQYF.

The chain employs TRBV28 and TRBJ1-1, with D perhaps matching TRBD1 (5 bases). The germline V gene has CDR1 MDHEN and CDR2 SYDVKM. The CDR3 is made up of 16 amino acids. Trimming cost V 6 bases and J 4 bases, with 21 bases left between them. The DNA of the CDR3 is TGTGCCAGCAGAGCCGAAACCGGGCTCGGGGGCACTGAAGCTTTCTTT. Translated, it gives CASRAETGLGGTEAFF.

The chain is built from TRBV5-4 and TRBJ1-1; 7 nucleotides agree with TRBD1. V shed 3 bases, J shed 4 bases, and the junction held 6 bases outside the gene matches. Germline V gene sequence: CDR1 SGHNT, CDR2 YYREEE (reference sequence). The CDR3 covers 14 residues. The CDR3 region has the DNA TGTGCCAGCAGCTCATACAGGGGATCCACTGAAGCTTTCTTT. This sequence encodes CASSSYRGSTEAFF. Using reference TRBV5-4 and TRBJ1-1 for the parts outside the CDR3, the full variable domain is ETGVTQSPTHLIKTRGQQVTLRCSSQSGHNTVSWYQQALGQGPQFIFQYYREEENGRGNFPPRFSGLQFPNYSSELNVNALELDDSALYLCASSSYRGSTEAFFGQGTRLTVV.

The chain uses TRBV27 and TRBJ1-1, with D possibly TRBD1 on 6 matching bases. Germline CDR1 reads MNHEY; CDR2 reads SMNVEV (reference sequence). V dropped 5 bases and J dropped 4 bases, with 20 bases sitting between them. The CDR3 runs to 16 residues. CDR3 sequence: CASSRWTAQGATEAFF. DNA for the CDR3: TGTGCCAGCAGTCGATGGACCGCACAGGGAGCCACTGAAGCTTTCTTT.

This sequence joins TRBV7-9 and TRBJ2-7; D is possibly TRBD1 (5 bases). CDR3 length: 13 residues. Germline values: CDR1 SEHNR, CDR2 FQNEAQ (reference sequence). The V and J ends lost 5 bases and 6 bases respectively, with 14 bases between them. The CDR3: CASSPRRGGEQYF. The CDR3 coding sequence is TGTGCCAGCAGCCCCCGAAGGGGTGGCGAGCAGTACTTC.

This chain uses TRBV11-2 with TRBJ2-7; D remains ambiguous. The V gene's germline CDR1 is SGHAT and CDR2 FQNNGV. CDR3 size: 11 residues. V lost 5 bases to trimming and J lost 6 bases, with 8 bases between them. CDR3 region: CASSPVFEQYF. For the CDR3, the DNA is TGTGCCAGCAGCCCTGTGTTCGAGCAGTACTTC.

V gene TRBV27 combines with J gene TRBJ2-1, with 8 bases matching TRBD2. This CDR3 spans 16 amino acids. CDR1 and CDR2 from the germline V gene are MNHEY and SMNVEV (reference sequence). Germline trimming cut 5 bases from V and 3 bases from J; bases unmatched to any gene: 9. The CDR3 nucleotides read TGTGCCAGCAGTCATCTCGGGGGGGGCATCTACAATGAGCAGTTCTTC. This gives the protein CASSHLGGGIYNEQFF.

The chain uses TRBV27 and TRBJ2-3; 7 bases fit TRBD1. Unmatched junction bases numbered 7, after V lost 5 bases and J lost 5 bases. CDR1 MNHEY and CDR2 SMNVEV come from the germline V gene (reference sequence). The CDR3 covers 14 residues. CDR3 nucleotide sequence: TGTGCCAGCAGTGTGGGACAGATCCTAGATACGCAGTATTTT. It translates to CASSVGQILDTQYF.

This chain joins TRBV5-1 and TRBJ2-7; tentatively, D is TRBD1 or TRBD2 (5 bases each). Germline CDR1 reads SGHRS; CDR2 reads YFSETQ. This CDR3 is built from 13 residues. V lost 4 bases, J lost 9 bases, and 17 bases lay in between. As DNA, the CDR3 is TGCGCCAGCAGCCCCCGTCCTGGGACGGTGCAGTACTTC. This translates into CASSPRPGTVQYF.

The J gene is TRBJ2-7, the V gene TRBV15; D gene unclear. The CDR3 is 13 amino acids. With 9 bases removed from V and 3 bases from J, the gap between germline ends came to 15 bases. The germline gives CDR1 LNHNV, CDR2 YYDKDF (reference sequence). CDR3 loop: CATIWTDFYEQYF. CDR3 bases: TGTGCCACGATTTGGACGGATTTCTACGAGCAGTACTTC.

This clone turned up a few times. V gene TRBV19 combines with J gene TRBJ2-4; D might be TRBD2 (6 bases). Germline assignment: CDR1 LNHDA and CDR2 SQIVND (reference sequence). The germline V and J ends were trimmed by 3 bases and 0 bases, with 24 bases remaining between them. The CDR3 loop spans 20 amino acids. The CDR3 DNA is TGTGCCAGTAGTATTTCCTCGCCCGGGGCCTCCGGGGGAGCCAAAAACATTCAGTACTTC. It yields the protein CASSISSPGASGGAKNIQYF.

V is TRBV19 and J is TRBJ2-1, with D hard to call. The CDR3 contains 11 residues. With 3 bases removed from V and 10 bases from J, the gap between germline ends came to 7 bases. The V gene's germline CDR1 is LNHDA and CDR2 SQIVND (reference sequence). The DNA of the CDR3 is TGTGCCAGTAGTATTCGCGGCGAGCAGTTCTTC. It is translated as CASSIRGEQFF. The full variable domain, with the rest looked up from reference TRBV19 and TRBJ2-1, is DGGITQSPKYLFRKEGQNVTLSCEQNLNHDAMYWYRQDPGQGLRLIYYSQIVNDFQKGDIAEGYSVSREKKESFPLTVTSAQKNPTAFYLCASSIRGEQFFGPGTRLTVL.